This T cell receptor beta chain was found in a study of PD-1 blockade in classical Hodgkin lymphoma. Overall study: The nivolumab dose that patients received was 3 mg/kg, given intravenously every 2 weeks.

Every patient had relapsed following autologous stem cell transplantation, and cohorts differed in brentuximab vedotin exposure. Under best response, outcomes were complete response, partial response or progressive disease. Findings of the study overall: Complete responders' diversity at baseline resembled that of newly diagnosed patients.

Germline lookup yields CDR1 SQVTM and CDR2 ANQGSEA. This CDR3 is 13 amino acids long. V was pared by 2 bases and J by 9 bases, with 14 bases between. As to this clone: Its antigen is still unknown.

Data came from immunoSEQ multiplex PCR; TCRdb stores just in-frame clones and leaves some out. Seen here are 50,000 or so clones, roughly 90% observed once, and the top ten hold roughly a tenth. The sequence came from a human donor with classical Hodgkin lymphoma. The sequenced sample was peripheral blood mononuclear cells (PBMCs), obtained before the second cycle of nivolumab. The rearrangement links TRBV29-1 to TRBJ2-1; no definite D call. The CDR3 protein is CSVERGTVVEQFF. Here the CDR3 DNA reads TGCAGCGTTGAACGTGGAACGGTTGTTGAGCAGTTCTTC.